These 12 T cell receptor beta chains share one sample of origin, sequenced in a study of shared clonotypes between healthy human individuals. Naive CD8 cells lacked CD45RO and underwent positive selection for CCR7, leaving out terminally differentiated effector memory CD45RA+ cells. Profiling relied on immunoSEQ multiplex PCR, and the TCRdb table lists in-frame clones only, not all of them. This sample carries some 2.1 million clones, about 95% of them seen once, and the ten largest clones take around 1.1%. Sequenced sample: naive CD8+ T cells sorted from blood. These receptors were obtained from a man younger than 30 in good health.

This chain links TRBV30 with TRBJ2-7, with D hard to call. Trimming removed 2 bases at V and 7 bases at J, with 9 bases between. The CDR3 runs to 11 residues. Germline CDR1 reads GTSNPN; CDR2 reads SVGIG (reference sequence). The CDR3: CAWSIGTEQYF. The DNA for the CDR3 is TGTGCCTGGAGTATAGGTACAGAGCAGTACTTC.

This chain links TRBV2 with TRBJ1-1; D uncertain. V lost 2 bases to trimming and J lost 6 bases, with 7 bases between them. Looked up from germline, CDR1 is SNHLY and CDR2 is FYNNEI. CDR3 length: 12 amino acids. The CDR3 DNA sequence: TGTGCCAGCAGTGAAAATCTTGCTGAAGCTTTCTTT. This sequence encodes CASSENLAEAFF.

This clone was counted a single time. Here the CDR3 reads CASSPGQGFYEQYF. The CDR3 DNA sequence: TGTGCCAGCAGCCCGGGACAGGGTTTCTACGAGCAGTACTTC. The V gene is TRBV14, the J gene TRBJ2-7; 9 bases are a match to TRBD1. The length of the CDR3 is 14 residues. Germline lookup yields CDR1 SGHDN and CDR2 FVKESK. The J segment lost 3 bases and the V segment lost 4 bases, leaving 4 bases of the junction unmatched.

This sequence joins TRBV6-6 and TRBJ2-3; D gene unclear. CDR1 is MNHNY, CDR2 SVGAGI, per germline (reference sequence). The length of the CDR3 is 14 residues. V shed 4 bases and J shed 0 bases, with 8 bases lying between them. The CDR3 here is CASSFDFSTDTQYF. CDR3 bases: TGTGCCAGCAGTTTTGACTTTAGCACAGATACGCAGTATTTT.

This chain connects TRBV2 to TRBJ2-5, with a weak D call TRBD2 (6 bases). Germline V gene sequence: CDR1 SNHLY, CDR2 FYNNEI. Trimming shortened V by 8 bases and J by 1 base, and 20 bases separated the two germline ends. The CDR3 spans 16 residues. The DNA of the CDR3 is TGTGCCAGCCGGCCGGGAGAGGGGTACCCCCAAGAGACCCAGTACTTC. Amino acid sequence: CASRPGEGYPQETQYF. The whole variable domain, remainder taken from reference TRBV2 and TRBJ2-5, is EPEVTQTPSHQVTQMGQEVILRCVPISNHLYFYWYRQILGQKVEFLVSFYNNEISEKSEIFDDQFSVERPDGSNFTLKIRSTKLEDSAMYFCASRPGEGYPQETQYFGPGTRLLVL.

The J gene is TRBJ1-2, the V gene TRBV4-3, with D unresolved. CDR3 length: 17 residues. The V gene's germline CDR1 is LGHNA and CDR2 YSLEER. V was cut by 0 bases and J by 2 bases, with 16 bases left in between. CDR3 DNA sequence: TGCGCCAGCAGCCAAGATTTCCTTGAGGTGATCAACTATGGCTACACCTTC. Its translation is CASSQDFLEVINYGYTF.

This clone was seen once. The chain uses TRBV5-4 and TRBJ2-1; D is ambiguous. CDR1 SGHNT and CDR2 YYREEE come from the germline V gene (reference sequence). The CDR3 spans 13 residues. The V end lost 0 bases, the J end lost 5 bases, and 6 bases lay between the germline ends. CDR3 sequence reads: CASSLDDHNEQFF. In DNA, the CDR3 is TGTGCCAGCAGCTTGGACGATCACAATGAGCAGTTCTTC.

CDR3 residues: CASSLAGHNPNEQFF. The DNA for the CDR3 is TGTGCCAGCAGCTTAGCGGGACATAACCCCAATGAGCAGTTCTTC. The rearrangement uses TRBV7-6 and TRBJ2-1, with D maybe TRBD1 (6 bases). Germline CDR1 reads SGHVS; CDR2 reads FNYEAQ. Deletions cut 0 bases from V and 6 bases from J, with 12 bases between. The CDR3 totals 15 residues.

V and J are TRBV6-5 and TRBJ1-1; the D is unclear. Germline V gene lookup returns CDR1 MNHEY and CDR2 SVGAGI. Trimming cost V 2 bases and J 8 bases, with 15 bases left between them. The CDR3 runs to 14 residues. This chain's CDR3 is CASSYGFNTAEAFF. The CDR3 DNA reads TGTGCCAGCAGTTACGGTTTCAATACAGCCGAAGCTTTCTTT.

The chain carries TRBV2 and TRBJ2-3; 8 nucleotides match TRBD2. CDR1 is SNHLY and CDR2 is FYNNEI in the germline V gene. Trimming cost V 6 bases and J 0 bases; bases outside gene matches: 14. The CDR3 runs to 18 residues. The CDR3: CASSAPGGRTSSTDTQYF. DNA of the CDR3: TGTGCCAGCAGCGCCCCTGGCGGGAGGACCTCTAGCACAGATACGCAGTATTTT.

The V gene is TRBV25-1, the J gene TRBJ2-3; D gene unclear. V lost 8 bases and J lost 0, with 12 bases in between. The V gene's germline CDR1 is MGHDK and CDR2 SYGVNS. CDR3 length: 14 residues. CDR3 nucleotide sequence: TGTGCCAGCGCGCACTGGGATAGCACAGATACGCAGTATTTT. It translates to CASAHWDSTDTQYF.

In this sample, this clone turned up once. V usage is TRBV10-3 and J usage is TRBJ1-5; 8 nucleotides match TRBD1. The ends lost 7 bases at V and 6 bases at J; junction bases unmatched: 5. Germline values: CDR1 ENHRY, CDR2 SYGVKD. CDR3 size: 13 residues. CDR3 nucleotides: TGTGCCATCATGGACAGGGAAGGTCAGCCCCAGCATTTT. Protein product: CAIMDREGQPQHF.